The subject of this entry is one T cell receptor (beta chain). Its specificity is unknown. The sample is drawn from a study of cytomegalovirus exposure and HLA in healthy donors. Study-wide results and limits: Productive rates of about 87% or about 30% were seen for most TCR beta V segments in an earlier analysis.

V was cut by 5 bases and J by 0 bases, with 13 bases left in between. The CDR3 spans 16 residues. From germline, CDR1 is SGHVS and CDR2 FNYEAQ. Primers for the PCR totalled 60 Vbeta and 13 Jbeta. Per the original methods: Later, an analysis found 75 million to 90 million unique TCR beta chains, and about 9.9 million of these were shared. Generated by immunoSEQ multiplex PCR, the TCRdb table keeps only in-frame clones and is missing some. V, J and clone size are those of that table, while D and trimming were read from the DNA. The table includes around 120,000 clones, 75% to 85% detected once. The J gene is TRBJ2-2, the V gene TRBV7-6; tentatively, D is TRBD1 (5 bases). The clonotype comes from a female donor in good health and CMV-seropositive. The material sequenced was PBMCs. DNA for the CDR3: TGTGCCAGCAGCCCCCAACAGGTTACGAACACCGGGGAGCTGTTTTTT. This codes for CASSPQQVTNTGELFF.